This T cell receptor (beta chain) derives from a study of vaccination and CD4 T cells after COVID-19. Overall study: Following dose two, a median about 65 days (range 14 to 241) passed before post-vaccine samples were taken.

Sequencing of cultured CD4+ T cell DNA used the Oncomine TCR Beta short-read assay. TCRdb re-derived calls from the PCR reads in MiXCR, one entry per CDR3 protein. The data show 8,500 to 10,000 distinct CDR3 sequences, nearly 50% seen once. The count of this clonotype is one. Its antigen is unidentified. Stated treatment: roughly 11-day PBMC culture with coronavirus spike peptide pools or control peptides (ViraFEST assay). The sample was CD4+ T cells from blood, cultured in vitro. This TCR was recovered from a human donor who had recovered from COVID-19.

CDR3 region: CASSLAGQNTGELFF. CDR3 coding DNA: TGTGCCAGCAGCTTAGCAGGGCAGAACACCGGGGAGCTGTTTTTT. The V call is TRBV7-2, the J call TRBJ2-2; D is unclear. This CDR3 comprises 15 residues. V dropped 0 bases and J dropped 1 base, with 6 bases sitting between them. Germline CDR1 SGHTA, CDR2 FQGNSA.